The present TCR beta chain was sequenced within a study of technical replicates of blood from four donors. The repertoire was sequenced with immunoSEQ multiplex PCR; TCRdb's copy has only in-frame clones and lacks some. The sample includes roughly 80,000 clones, 89% of them seen just once. Sequenced input: T cells isolated from PBMCs. This clonotype originated in a human donor in good health.

CDR3 sequence (DNA): TGCGCCAGCAGCCAAGGGATACTAGCAGTCTACGAGCAGTACTTC. This encodes CASSQGILAVYEQYF. This chain uses TRBV4-3 with TRBJ2-7; TRBD2 is a possible D gene (6 bases). Germline-derived CDR1 and CDR2 are LGHNA and YSLEER. Deletions cut 1 base from V and 3 bases from J, with 13 bases between. There are 15 residues in the CDR3.